Sequencing of this TCR beta chain was carried out in a study of cytomegalovirus exposure and HLA in healthy donors. PCR used 60 Vbeta primers and 13 Jbeta primers. Generated by immunoSEQ multiplex PCR, the TCRdb table keeps only in-frame clones and is missing some. Counted here are 150,000 to 200,000 clones, 70% to 90% occurring once; the ten biggest clones make up under 2%. There are 15 residues in the CDR3. Germline assignment: CDR1 MDHEN and CDR2 SYDVKM. Trimming left V 3 bases short and J 5 bases short, with 13 bases between. What was sequenced was PBMCs. The source of this sequence is a woman younger than 30 in good health and CMV-seronegative. The chain carries TRBV28 and TRBJ2-2, with D perhaps matching TRBD1 (5 bases). The CDR3 loop is CASSFSQGFTGELFF. The DNA of the CDR3 is TGTGCCAGCAGTTTTTCCCAGGGATTTACCGGGGAGCTGTTTTTT.